The rows below give T cell receptor beta chains drawn from one sample of a study of CXCR3-negative and CXCR3-positive naive CD8 T cells. After re-calling the 5' RACE reads, TCRdb lists one entry per CDR3 protein, DNA absent. The sample data list approximately 140,000 distinct CDR3 sequences. The sequencing input was naive CXCR3+ CD8+ T cells from blood. The receptors were sampled from a human donor in good health. Some clones in this sample may be carry-over from other donors' samples. Both conserved end residues are part of each CDR3.

V	J	CDR3
TRBV20-1	TRBJ2-2	CSARGLDRAGGELFF
TRBV20-1	TRBJ2-3	CSARIGQRSTDTQYF
TRBV30	TRBJ2-7	CAWSVGQARTEQYF
TRBV4-3	TRBJ2-1	CASSQSSGGAYNEQFF
TRBV27	TRBJ2-5	CASSFSSGGASYQETQYF
TRBV14	TRBJ1-4	CASSQTAFFGVNEKLFF
TRBV5-6	TRBJ1-6	CASSSPWDRENSPLHF
TRBV10-3	TRBJ2-1	CAISEVLYNEQFF
TRBV27	TRBJ1-2	CASSLDRGEIYGYTF
TRBV5-5	TRBJ2-2	CASTPTNTGELFF
TRBV10-3	TRBJ2-3	CAISESTGPTDTQYF
TRBV2	TRBJ2-7	CASSEGHGQSYEQYF
TRBV4-2	TRBJ2-2	CASSPTAGFNTGELFF
TRBV7-2	TRBJ1-1	CASSLLDSELNTEAFF
TRBV4-1	TRBJ2-3	CASSHPGSTDTQYF
TRBV7-9	TRBJ1-1	CASSLAFANGQYGSRLAGTEAFF
TRBV29-1	TRBJ2-4	CSAGGRGANIQYF
TRBV7-9	TRBJ2-5	CASSLGEAQYF
TRBV4-3	TRBJ1-2	CASSQGSGYTF
TRBV7-9	TRBJ1-1	CASSTDGGLVNTEAFF
TRBV27	TRBJ1-2	CASTTGNQGYTF
TRBV29-1	TRBJ1-1	CSVGKVGTVNTEAFF
TRBV9	TRBJ1-2	CASSGLGQGITNYGYTF